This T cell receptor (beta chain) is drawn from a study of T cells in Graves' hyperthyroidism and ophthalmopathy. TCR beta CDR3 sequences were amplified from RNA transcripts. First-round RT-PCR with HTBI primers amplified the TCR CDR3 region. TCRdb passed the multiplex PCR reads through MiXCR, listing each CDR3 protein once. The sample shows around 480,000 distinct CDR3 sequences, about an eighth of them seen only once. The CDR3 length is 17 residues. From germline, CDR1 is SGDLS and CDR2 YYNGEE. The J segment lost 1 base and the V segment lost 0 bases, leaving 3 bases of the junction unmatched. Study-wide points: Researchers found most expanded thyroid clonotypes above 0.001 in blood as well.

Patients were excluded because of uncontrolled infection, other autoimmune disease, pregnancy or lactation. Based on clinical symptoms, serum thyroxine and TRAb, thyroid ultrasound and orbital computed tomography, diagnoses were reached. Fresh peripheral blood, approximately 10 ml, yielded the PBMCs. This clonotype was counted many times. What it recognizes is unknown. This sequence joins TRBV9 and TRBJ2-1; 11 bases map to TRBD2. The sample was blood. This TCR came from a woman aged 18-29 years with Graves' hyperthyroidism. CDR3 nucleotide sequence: TGTGCCAGCAGCGTAGGGACTAGCGGGTTTTCCTACAATGAGCAGTTCTTC. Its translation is CASSVGTSGFSYNEQFF.